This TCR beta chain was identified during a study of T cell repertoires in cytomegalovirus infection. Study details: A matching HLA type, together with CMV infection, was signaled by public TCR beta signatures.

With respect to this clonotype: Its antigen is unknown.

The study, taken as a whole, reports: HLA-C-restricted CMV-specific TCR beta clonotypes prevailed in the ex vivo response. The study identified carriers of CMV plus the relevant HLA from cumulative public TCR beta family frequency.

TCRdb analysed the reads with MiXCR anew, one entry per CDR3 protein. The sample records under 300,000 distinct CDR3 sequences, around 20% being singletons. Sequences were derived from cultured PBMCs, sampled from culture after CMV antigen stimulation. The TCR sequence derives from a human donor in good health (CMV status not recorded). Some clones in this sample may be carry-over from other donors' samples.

CDR3 nucleotide sequence: TGCAGTGCTAGAGAGGCTAGCGCCCACAATGAGCAGTTCTTC. Amino acid sequence: CSAREASAHNEQFF. V and J are TRBV20-1 and TRBJ2-1, with D tentatively TRBD2 (6 bases). This CDR3 region has 14 residues. Germline CDR1 is DFQATT and CDR2 is SNEGSKA (reference sequence). V was trimmed by 0 bases and J by 5 bases, leaving 11 bases between them.